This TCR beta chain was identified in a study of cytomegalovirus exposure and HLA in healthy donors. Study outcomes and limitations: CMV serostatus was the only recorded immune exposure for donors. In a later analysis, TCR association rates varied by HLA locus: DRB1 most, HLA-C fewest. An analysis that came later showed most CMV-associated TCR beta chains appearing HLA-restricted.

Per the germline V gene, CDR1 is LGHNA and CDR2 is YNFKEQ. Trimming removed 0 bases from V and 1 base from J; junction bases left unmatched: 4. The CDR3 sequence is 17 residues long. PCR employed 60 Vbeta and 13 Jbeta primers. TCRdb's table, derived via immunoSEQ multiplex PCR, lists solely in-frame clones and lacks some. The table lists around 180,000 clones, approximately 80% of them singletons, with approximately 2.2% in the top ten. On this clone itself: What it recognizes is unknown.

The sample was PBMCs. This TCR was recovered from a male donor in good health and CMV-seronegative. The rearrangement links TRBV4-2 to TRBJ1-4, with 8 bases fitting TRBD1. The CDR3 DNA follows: TGTGCCAGCAGCCAAGATCCCGGACAGGGAACTAATGAAAAACTGTTTTTT. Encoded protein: CASSQDPGQGTNEKLFF.